This T cell receptor (beta chain) was sequenced during a study of cytomegalovirus exposure and HLA in healthy donors. The table came from immunoSEQ multiplex PCR; TCRdb's copy has only in-frame clones and leaves some out. Seen here are roughly 230,000 clones, about 92% observed once, and the top ten hold approximately 3%. The J segment lost 15 bases and the V segment lost 3 bases, leaving 12 bases of the junction unmatched. The CDR3 totals 15 residues. Per germline, CDR1 SGHDN and CDR2 FVKESK. What was sequenced was PBMCs. This clonotype originated in a young woman in good health and CMV-seronegative. This chain links TRBV14 with TRBJ2-1, with 12 bases identical to TRBD2. DNA for the CDR3: TGTGCCAGCAGCCAGCCGGGACTAGCGGGCGCTCGCCGGTTCTTC. It yields the protein CASSQPGLAGARRFF.